These 20 T cell receptor beta chains came from one sample sequenced in a study of blood T cell repertoires in COVID-19. Here immunoSEQ multiplex PCR was the method, and the copy in TCRdb shows in-frame clones only, minus some. The sample has tens of thousands of clones; about 86% are singletons. The sample comprised peripheral blood. All receptors derive from an elderly woman with acute or convalescent COVID-19.

The chain has TRBV5-1 and TRBJ2-2, with 7 bases lining up with TRBD2. The CDR3 consists of 15 residues. CDR1 is SGHRS, CDR2 YFSETQ, per germline. Trimming took 5 bases from V and 5 from J; bases not matched to a gene: 9. The CDR3 loop reads CASSPPAGRTGELFF. The CDR3 bases are TGCGCCAGCAGTCCTCCAGCGGGGCGGACCGGGGAGCTGTTTTTT.

The rearrangement links TRBV4-1 to TRBJ2-3, with 10 nucleotides matching TRBD2. Germline CDR1 and CDR2: MGHRA and YSYEKL. The CDR3 has 19 residues. Trimming at V came to 4 bases and at J to 0 bases, leaving 13 bases not matched to a gene. The CDR3 DNA is TGCGCCAGCAGCCCGTCTCCTAGCGGGGGCTACACTAGCACAGATACGCAGTATTTT. Translation: CASSPSPSGGYTSTDTQYF.

The chain is built from TRBV9 and TRBJ2-6; maybe TRBD1 (6 bases). Germline loops: CDR1 SGDLS, CDR2 YYNGEE. V dropped 0 bases and J dropped 0 bases, with 16 bases sitting between them. The CDR3 totals 19 residues. The CDR3 sequence is CASSVGGGRFSSGANVLTF. The CDR3, as DNA: TGTGCCAGCAGCGTAGGTGGGGGCAGATTTTCCTCTGGGGCCAACGTCCTGACTTTC.

J is TRBJ2-1 and V is TRBV5-1; no clear D gene. The CDR3 totals 13 residues. V was shortened by 1 base and J by 6 bases, with 8 bases between the two germline ends. Germline-derived CDR1 and CDR2 are SGHRS and YFSETQ. In DNA form, the CDR3 reads TGCGCCAGCAGCTTGATACCGGGCAATGAGCAGTTCTTC. Translated, it gives CASSLIPGNEQFF.

This chain joins TRBV29-1 and TRBJ1-1, with 10 bases fitting TRBD1. CDR1 is SQVTM, CDR2 ANQGSEA, per germline. This CDR3 contains 13 residues. V was clipped by 5 bases and J by 4 bases; unmatched bases: 4. The CDR3 here is CSVTGTGATEAFF. The CDR3 nucleotides are TGCAGCGTTACCGGGACAGGGGCCACTGAAGCTTTCTTT. Using reference TRBV29-1 and TRBJ1-1 for the parts outside the CDR3, the full variable domain is SAVISQKPSRDICQRGTSLTIQCQVDSQVTMMFWYRQQPGQSLTLIATANQGSEATYESGFVIDKFPISRPNLTFSTLTVSNMSPEDSSIYLCSVTGTGATEAFFGQGTRLTVV.

This chain uses TRBV3-1 (or the pseudogene TRBV3-2) with TRBJ2-7, with 11 bases that match TRBD2. Germline CDR1 reads LGHDT; CDR2 reads YNNKEL (reference sequence). With V trimmed by 5 bases and J by 2 bases, 5 bases remained unmatched. The CDR3 is made up of 15 amino acids. The DNA of the CDR3 is TGTGCCAGCAGCTCGACTAGCGGGGTGCCCTACGAGCAGTACTTC. It is translated as CASSSTSGVPYEQYF.

The chain carries TRBV11-3 and TRBJ1-5; D is unresolved. This CDR3 comprises 16 residues. Germline V gene data show CDR1 as SGHNT and CDR2 as YENEEA. Deletions cut 5 bases from V and 2 bases from J, with 16 bases between. The CDR3 protein is CASSPVGGRGNQPQHF. DNA for the CDR3: TGTGCCAGCAGCCCAGTCGGAGGGAGGGGCAATCAGCCCCAGCATTTT.

This rearrangement joins TRBV19 to TRBJ2-1; possibly TRBD1 for D (6 bases). CDR1 and CDR2 (germline): LNHDA, SQIVND (reference sequence). This CDR3 comprises 13 residues. V lost 10 bases to trimming and J lost 2 bases, with 12 bases between them. CDR3 nucleotides: TGTGCCACCGCCCGGGACACCTACAATGAGCAGTTCTTC. It encodes CATARDTYNEQFF.

The gene calls are TRBV11-3 and TRBJ2-3; the match to TRBD2 covers 8 bases. Per germline, CDR1 SGHNT and CDR2 YENEEA. V lost 5 bases, J lost 1 base, and 2 bases stayed unmatched. The length of the CDR3 is 14 residues. The CDR3 DNA follows: TGTGCCAGCAGCCTAGCGGGTCGCACAGATACGCAGTATTTT. It specifies CASSLAGRTDTQYF.

The J gene is TRBJ2-2, the V gene TRBV12-1; the DNA was not compared with TRBD2, the D call given in the table. TRBV12-1 is recorded as a pseudogene. The CDR3 consists of 15 residues. Here the CDR3 reads CASSSAGLVSGELFF. CDR3 sequence (DNA): TGTGCCAGCAGCTCCGCGGGACTAGTCTCCGGGGAGCTGTTTTTT.

The chain is built from TRBV5-1 and TRBJ1-4, with no clear D. CDR1 and CDR2 (germline): SGHRS, YFSETQ. With 2 bases removed from V and 0 bases from J, the gap between germline ends came to 14 bases. The CDR3 sequence is 17 residues long. CDR3 in amino acids: CASSFTTASATNEKLFF. As DNA, the CDR3 is TGCGCCAGCAGCTTTACAACAGCCTCGGCAACTAATGAAAAACTGTTTTTT.

The genes are TRBV9 and TRBJ2-2; D gene uncertain. With 3 bases removed from V and 7 bases from J, the gap between germline ends came to 7 bases. The V gene's germline CDR1 is SGDLS and CDR2 YYNGEE. CDR3 length: 12 amino acids. CDR3 sequence: CASSARYGELFF. The CDR3 DNA follows: TGTGCCAGCAGCGCCCGTTACGGGGAGCTGTTTTTT.

The chain carries TRBV24-1 and TRBJ2-5; tentatively, D is TRBD1 (6 bases). V lost 2 bases, J lost 5 bases, and 17 bases lay in between. The CDR3 sequence is 16 residues long. Germline V gene data show CDR1 as KGHDR and CDR2 as SFDVKD. CDR3 in DNA: TGTGCCACCAGTGATTCCTCCAGGGGAAGTGGGGAGACCCAGTACTTC. This sequence encodes CATSDSSRGSGETQYF.

The chain employs TRBV10-3 and TRBJ1-2; D gene ambiguous. The germline CDR1 and CDR2 sequences are ENHRY and SYGVKD. There are 14 residues in the CDR3. V was clipped by 2 bases and J by 0 bases, with 7 bases between them. CDR3 nucleotide sequence: TGTGCCATCAGTGAGAGTCAGTCTAACTATGGCTACACCTTC. Its protein product is CAISESQSNYGYTF.

This clone turned up a few times. The CDR3 protein is CASSVEQLVSYNEQFF. The CDR3, as DNA: TGTGCCAGCAGCGTAGAACAGCTTGTCTCCTACAATGAGCAGTTCTTC. V and J are TRBV9 and TRBJ2-1; D unclear. The germline V and J ends were trimmed by 0 bases and 0 bases, with 10 bases remaining between them. The CDR3 loop spans 16 amino acids. The germline CDR1 and CDR2 sequences are SGDLS and YYNGEE.

The chain carries TRBV7-9 and TRBJ2-7; D might be TRBD1 (5 bases). Germline CDR1 SEHNR, CDR2 FQNEAQ (reference sequence). The CDR3 is made up of 15 amino acids. Trimming removed 6 bases from V and 6 bases from J, with 21 bases in between. The CDR3 DNA follows: TGTGCCAGCAGGACAGCTTCCCTCGGGTCCGGCGAGCAGTACTTC. It codes for CASRTASLGSGEQYF.

V usage is TRBV28 and J usage is TRBJ2-4; TRBD1 matches at 11 bases. The CDR3 loop spans 14 amino acids. Germline V gene sequence: CDR1 MDHEN, CDR2 SYDVKM. V lost 5 bases, J lost 8 bases, and 5 bases stayed unmatched. Here the CDR3 DNA reads TGTGCCAGCAGTCCCGGACAGGGGGCGGACATTCAGTACTTC. Encoded protein: CASSPGQGADIQYF.

The rearrangement links TRBV4-2 to TRBJ2-7; D may be TRBD1 (5 bases). This CDR3 comprises 13 residues. Trimming cost V 2 bases and J 3 bases, with 8 bases left between them. Germline V CDR1 and CDR2: LGHNA, YNFKEQ. CDR3 in amino acids: CASSQIRDYEQYF. CDR3 nucleotides: TGTGCCAGCAGCCAAATCAGGGACTACGAGCAGTACTTC.

The chain employs TRBV6-5 and TRBJ1-2, with 7 bases fitting TRBD1. This CDR3 is built from 12 residues. Germline V CDR1 and CDR2: MNHEY, SVGAGI. Trimming cost V 2 bases and J 8 bases; bases outside gene matches: 2. CDR3 sequence: CASSYEGAGYTF. For the CDR3, the DNA is TGTGCCAGCAGTTACGAGGGGGCGGGCTACACCTTC.

V usage is TRBV2 and J usage is TRBJ2-2, with D unclear. CDR1 is SNHLY, CDR2 FYNNEI, per germline. The CDR3 spans 15 residues. Trimming shortened V by 6 bases and J by 5 bases, and 16 bases separated the two germline ends. The CDR3: CASSPTPGSTGELFF. CDR3 bases: TGTGCCAGCAGCCCCACCCCAGGATCTACCGGGGAGCTGTTTTTT.